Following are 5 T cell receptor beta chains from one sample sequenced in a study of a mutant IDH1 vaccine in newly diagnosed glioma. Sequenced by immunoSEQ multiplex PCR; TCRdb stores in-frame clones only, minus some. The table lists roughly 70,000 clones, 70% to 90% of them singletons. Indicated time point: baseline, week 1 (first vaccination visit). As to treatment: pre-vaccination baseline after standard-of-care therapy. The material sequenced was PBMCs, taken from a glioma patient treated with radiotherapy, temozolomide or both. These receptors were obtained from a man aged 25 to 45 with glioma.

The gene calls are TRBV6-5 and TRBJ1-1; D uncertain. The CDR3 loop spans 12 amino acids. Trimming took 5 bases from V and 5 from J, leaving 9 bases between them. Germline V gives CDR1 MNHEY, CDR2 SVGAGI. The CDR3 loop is CASSTGLTEAFF. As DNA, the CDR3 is TGTGCCAGCAGTACCGGGCTGACTGAAGCTTTCTTT.

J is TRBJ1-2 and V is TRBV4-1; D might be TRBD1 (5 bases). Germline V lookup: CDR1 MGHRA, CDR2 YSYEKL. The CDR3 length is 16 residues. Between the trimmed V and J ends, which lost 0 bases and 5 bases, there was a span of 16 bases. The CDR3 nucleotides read TGCGCCAGCAGCCAAGATTCCGCGGGGGGGACGTATGGCTACACCTTC. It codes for CASSQDSAGGTYGYTF.

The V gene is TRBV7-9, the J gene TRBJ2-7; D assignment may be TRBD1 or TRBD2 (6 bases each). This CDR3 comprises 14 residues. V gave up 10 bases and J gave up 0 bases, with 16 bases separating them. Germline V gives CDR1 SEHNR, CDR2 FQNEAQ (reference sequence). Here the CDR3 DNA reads TGTGCCACCGGAGGGGGGCCGCCCTCCTACGAGCAGTACTTC. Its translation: CATGGGPPSYEQYF.

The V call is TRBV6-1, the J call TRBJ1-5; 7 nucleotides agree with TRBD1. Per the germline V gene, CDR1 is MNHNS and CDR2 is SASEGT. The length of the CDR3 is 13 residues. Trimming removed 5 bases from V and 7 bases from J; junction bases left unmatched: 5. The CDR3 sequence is CASSFGQEQPQHF. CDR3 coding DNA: TGTGCCAGCAGTTTTGGACAGGAACAGCCCCAGCATTTT.

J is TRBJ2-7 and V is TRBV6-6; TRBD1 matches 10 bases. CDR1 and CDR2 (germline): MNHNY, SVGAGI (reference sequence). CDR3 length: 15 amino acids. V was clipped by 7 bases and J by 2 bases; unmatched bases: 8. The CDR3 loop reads CASIPGQGRTYEQYF. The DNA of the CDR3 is TGTGCCAGCATCCCGGGACAGGGGCGTACCTACGAGCAGTACTTC.